This is a list of T cell receptor beta chains from one sample in a study of blood T cell repertoires in COVID-19. Sequencing was performed with immunoSEQ multiplex PCR; in TCRdb, only in-frame clones are kept and a portion is missing. The profile shows roughly 130,000 clones, 70% to 85% of them singletons. Specimen: peripheral blood. These receptors came from a woman aged 50 to 60 with acute or convalescent COVID-19. Each CDR3 is given with its conserved first and last residue. Each record gives: J gene, V gene, D gene, clone size, CDR3 protein, CDR3 DNA. A D gene is named only where the DNA matches it firmly. A row's size may be missing; if present it is once, few, many or a size class.

TRBJ1-1	TRBV2	-	-	CASSPGRMNTEAFF	TGTGCCAGCTCTCCCGGGAGGATGAACACTGAAGCTTTCTTT
TRBJ1-1	TRBV19	-	-	CASSMFSGNTEAFF	TGTGCCAGTAGTATGTTTTCGGGGAACACTGAAGCTTTCTTT
TRBJ1-5	TRBV27	TRBD1	once	CASSSRGQGRNQPQHF	TGTGCCAGCAGTTCCCGGGGACAGGGCAGGAATCAGCCCCAGCATTTT
TRBJ1-1	TRBV13	-	-	CASSFAGGTEAFF	TGTGCCAGCAGCTTCGCCGGGGGAACTGAAGCTTTCTTT
TRBJ2-3	TRBV6-5	-	-	CASSFREADTQYF	TGTGCCAGCAGTTTCAGGGAGGCAGATACGCAGTATTTT
TRBJ1-1	TRBV28	-	-	CASIPPAGVNTEAFF	TGTGCCAGCATCCCTCCGGCAGGGGTGAACACTGAAGCTTTCTTT
TRBJ1-2	TRBV5-4	-	-	CASSLEGEAYGYTF	TGTGCCAGCAGCTTGGAAGGGGAGGCTTATGGCTACACCTTC
TRBJ2-7	TRBV18	TRBD1	-	CASSQDRGREQYF	TGTGCCAGCTCCCAAGACAGGGGTCGCGAGCAGTACTTC
TRBJ1-2	TRBV28	TRBD1	few	CASSLSRTGREKYQHGYTF	TGTGCCAGCAGTTTATCCAGGACAGGGCGTGAAAAATATCAGCATGGCTACACCTTC
TRBJ1-2	TRBV6-1	-	few	CASSEGGVGYTF	TGTGCCAGCAGTGAAGGGGGGGTTGGCTACACCTTC
TRBJ2-7	TRBV5-1	TRBD2	few	CASSLTYSSGGSSYEQYF	TGCGCCAGCAGCTTGACCTACAGCAGCGGGGGGAGCTCCTACGAGCAGTACTTC
TRBJ1-1	TRBV5-1	TRBD1	-	CASSSSGTGMTEAFF	TGCGCCAGCAGCTCCTCCGGGACAGGGATGACTGAAGCTTTCTTT
TRBJ1-5	TRBV3-1/TRBV3-2	TRBD1	-	CASSQSGQGINQPQHF	TGTGCCAGCAGCCAATCGGGACAGGGAATAAATCAGCCCCAGCATTTT
TRBJ2-3	TRBV29-1	TRBD1	few	CSVAAGTGGFLATQYF	TGCAGCGTTGCGGCAGGGACAGGGGGCTTTTTAGCTACGCAGTATTTT
TRBJ2-6	TRBV5-4	-	-	CASSFDSYSGANVLTF	TGTGCCAGCAGCTTCGACAGTTACTCTGGGGCCAACGTCCTGACTTTC
TRBJ1-5	TRBV5-4	TRBD1	-	CASSLGGQGDSNQPQHF	TGTGCCAGCAGCTTGGGAGGACAGGGCGATAGCAATCAGCCCCAGCATTTT
TRBJ1-4	TRBV28	-	-	CASGRGRDIPTNEKLFF	TGTGCCAGCGGGAGAGGGCGAGACATTCCAACTAATGAAAAACTGTTTTTT
TRBJ1-5	TRBV6-6	TRBD1	-	CASSRFSGQGNQPQHF	TGTGCCAGCAGCCGATTTTCGGGACAGGGAAATCAGCCCCAGCATTTT
TRBJ1-1	TRBV27	-	-	CASGNGEAFF	TGTGCCTCAGGGAACGGTGAAGCTTTCTTT
TRBJ1-5	TRBV19	TRBD1	many	CASSAGTGEGQPQHF	TGTGCCAGTAGTGCAGGGACAGGGGAAGGTCAGCCCCAGCATTTT